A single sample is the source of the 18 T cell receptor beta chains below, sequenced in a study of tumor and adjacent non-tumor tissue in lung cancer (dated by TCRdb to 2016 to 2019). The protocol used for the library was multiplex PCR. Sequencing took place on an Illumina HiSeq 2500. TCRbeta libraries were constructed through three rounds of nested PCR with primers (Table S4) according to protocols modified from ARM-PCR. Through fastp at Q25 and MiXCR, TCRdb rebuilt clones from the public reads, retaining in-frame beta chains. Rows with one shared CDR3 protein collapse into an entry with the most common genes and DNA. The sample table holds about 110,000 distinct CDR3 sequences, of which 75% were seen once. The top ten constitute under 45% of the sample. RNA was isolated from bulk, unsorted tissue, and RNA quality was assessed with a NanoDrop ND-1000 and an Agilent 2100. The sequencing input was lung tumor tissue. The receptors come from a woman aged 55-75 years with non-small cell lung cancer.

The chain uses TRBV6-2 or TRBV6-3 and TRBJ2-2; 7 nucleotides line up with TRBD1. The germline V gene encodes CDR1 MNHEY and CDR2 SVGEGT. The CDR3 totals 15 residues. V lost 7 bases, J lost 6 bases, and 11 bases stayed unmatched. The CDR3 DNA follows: TGTGCCAGCAAGGGGGACAGAGACGGTTCCGGGGAGCTGTTTTTT. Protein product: CASKGDRDGSGELFF.

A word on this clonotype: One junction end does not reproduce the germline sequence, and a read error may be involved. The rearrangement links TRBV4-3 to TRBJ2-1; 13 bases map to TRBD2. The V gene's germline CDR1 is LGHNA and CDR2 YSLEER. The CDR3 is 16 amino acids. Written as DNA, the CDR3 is TGCGCCAGCAACCAAGGGACTAGCGGGATTTACAATGAGCGGTTCTTC. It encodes CASNQGTSGIYNERFF.

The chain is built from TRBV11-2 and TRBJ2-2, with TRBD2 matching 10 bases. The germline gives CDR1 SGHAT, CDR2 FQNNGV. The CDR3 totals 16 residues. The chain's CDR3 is CDGSFTSGDITGELFF. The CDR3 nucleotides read TGTGACGGCAGCTTCACTAGCGGGGACATCACCGGGGAGCTGTTTTTT.

The chain's CDR3 is CASSDGTRRTDTQYF. The CDR3, as DNA: TGTGCCAGCAGCGATGGGACTAGGCGAACAGATACGCAGTATTTT. V is TRBV6-2 or TRBV6-3 and J is TRBJ2-3; 8 nucleotides agree with TRBD2. CDR1 is MNHEY, CDR2 SVGEGT, per germline. V was clipped by 6 bases and J by 3 bases; unmatched bases: 8. The CDR3 extends over 15 amino acids.

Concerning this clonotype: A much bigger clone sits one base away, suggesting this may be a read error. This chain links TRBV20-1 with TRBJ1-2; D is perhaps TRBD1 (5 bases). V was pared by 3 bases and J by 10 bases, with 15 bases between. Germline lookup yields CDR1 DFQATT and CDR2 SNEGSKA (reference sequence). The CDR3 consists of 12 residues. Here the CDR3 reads CSASLGLNVYTF. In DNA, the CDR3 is TGCAGTGCTAGTCTGGGGCTGAATGTCTACACCTTC.

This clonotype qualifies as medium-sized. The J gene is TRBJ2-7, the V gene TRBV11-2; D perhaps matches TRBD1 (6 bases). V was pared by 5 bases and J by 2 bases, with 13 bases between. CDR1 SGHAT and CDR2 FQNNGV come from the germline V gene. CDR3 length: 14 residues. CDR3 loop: CASSPQGRAYEQYF. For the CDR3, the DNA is TGTGCCAGCAGCCCACAGGGAAGGGCCTACGAGCAGTACTTC.

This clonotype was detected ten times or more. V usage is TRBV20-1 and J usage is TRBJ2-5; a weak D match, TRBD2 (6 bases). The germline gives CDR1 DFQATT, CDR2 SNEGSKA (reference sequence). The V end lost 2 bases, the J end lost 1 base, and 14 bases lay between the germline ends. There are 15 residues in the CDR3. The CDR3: CSARHGGVPQETQYF. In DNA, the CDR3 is TGCAGTGCTAGACATGGAGGGGTTCCCCAAGAGACCCAGTACTTC.

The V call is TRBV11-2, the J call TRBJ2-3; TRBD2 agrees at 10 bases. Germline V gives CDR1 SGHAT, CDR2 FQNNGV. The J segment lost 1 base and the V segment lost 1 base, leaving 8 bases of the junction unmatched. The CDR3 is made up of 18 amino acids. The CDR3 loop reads CASSLVAGGHGRTDTQYF. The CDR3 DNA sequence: TGTGCCAGCAGCTTAGTAGCGGGGGGCCACGGTCGCACAGATACGCAGTATTTT. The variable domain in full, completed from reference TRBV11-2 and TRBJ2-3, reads EAGVAQSPRYKIIEKRQSVAFWCNPISGHATLYWYQQILGQGPKLLIQFQNNGVVDDSQLPKDRFSAERLKGVDSTLKIQPAKLEDSAVYLCASSLVAGGHGRTDTQYFGPGTRLTVL.

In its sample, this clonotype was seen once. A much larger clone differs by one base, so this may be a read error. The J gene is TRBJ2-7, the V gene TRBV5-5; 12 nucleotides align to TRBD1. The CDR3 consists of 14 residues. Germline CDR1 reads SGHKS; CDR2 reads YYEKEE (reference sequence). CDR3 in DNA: TGTGCCAGCGGCTTGGGACAGGGGGCAAAGGAGCAGTACTTC. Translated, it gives CASGLGQGAKEQYF.

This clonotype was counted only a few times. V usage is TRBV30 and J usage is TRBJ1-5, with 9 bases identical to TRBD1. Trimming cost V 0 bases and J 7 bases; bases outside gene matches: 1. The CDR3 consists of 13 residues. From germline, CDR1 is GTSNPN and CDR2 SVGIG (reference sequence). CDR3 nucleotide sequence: TGTGCCTGGAGTGTACAGGGGGCCCAGCCCCAGCATTTT. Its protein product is CAWSVQGAQPQHF.

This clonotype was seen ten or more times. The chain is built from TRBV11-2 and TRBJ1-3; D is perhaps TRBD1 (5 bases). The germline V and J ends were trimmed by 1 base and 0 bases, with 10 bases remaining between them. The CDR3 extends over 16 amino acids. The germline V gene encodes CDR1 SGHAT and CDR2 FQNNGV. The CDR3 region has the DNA TGTGCCAGCAGCTTAGCCCCCGACAGCTCTGGAAACACCATATATTTT. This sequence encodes CASSLAPDSSGNTIYF.

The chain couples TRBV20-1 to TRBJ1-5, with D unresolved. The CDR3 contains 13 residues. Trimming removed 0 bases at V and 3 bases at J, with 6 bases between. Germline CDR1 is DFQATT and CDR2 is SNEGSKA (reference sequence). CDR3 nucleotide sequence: TGCAGTGCTAGAGATTTCGACAATCAGCCCCAGCATTTT. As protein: CSARDFDNQPQHF.

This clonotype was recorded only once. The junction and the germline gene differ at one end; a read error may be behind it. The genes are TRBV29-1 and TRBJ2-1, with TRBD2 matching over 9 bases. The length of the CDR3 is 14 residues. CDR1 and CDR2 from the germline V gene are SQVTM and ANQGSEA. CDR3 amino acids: CSVDPSGKLNELFF. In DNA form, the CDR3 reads TGCAGCGTTGATCCTAGCGGGAAGCTCAATGAGCTGTTCTTC.

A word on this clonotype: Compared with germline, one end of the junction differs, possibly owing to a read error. CDR3 region: CASSAWTGVNTGELSF. The CDR3 DNA reads as TGTGCCAGCAGCGCCTGGACAGGGGTGAATACCGGGGAGCTTTCTTTT. The J gene is TRBJ2-2, the V gene TRBV11-1, with 9 bases that match TRBD1. The CDR3 runs 16 residues. CDR1 is SGHAT and CDR2 is FQDESV in the germline V gene (reference sequence).

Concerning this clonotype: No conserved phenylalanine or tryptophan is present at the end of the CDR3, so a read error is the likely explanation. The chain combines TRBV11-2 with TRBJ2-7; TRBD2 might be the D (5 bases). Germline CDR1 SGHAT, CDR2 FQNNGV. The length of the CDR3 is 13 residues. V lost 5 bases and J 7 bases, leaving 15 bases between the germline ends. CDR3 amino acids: CASSHEPTGEQYI. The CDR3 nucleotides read TGTGCCAGCAGCCACGAACCTACGGGGGAGCAGTACATC.

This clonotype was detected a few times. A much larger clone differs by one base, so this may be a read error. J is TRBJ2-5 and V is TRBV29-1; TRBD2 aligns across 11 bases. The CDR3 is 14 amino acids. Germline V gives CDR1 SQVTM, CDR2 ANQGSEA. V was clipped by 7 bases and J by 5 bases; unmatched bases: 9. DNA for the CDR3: TGCAGCGCATTACTAGCGGGAGTGATGGAGACCCAGTACTTC. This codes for CSALLAGVMETQYF.

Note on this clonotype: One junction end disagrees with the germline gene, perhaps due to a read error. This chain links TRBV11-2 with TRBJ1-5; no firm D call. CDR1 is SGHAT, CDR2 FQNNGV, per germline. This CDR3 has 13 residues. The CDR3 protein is CASSRYMGQPQHF. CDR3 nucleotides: TGTGCCAGCTCCCGATACATGGGTCAGCCCCAACATTTT.

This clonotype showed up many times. CDR3 loop: CASSPDRASGSYEQYF. CDR3 DNA: TGTGCCAGCAGTCCAGATCGAGCTAGCGGTTCCTACGAGCAGTACTTC. The chain uses TRBV28 and TRBJ2-7; 7 bases are a match to TRBD2. The CDR3 has 16 amino acids. The germline V gene encodes CDR1 MDHEN and CDR2 SYDVKM. The V and J ends lost 5 bases and 1 base, in that order; junction bases with no gene match: 11. The full variable domain, its missing parts supplied by reference TRBV28 and TRBJ2-7, is DVKVTQSSRYLVKRTGEKVFLECVQDMDHENMFWYRQDPGLGLRLIYFSYDVKMKEKGDIPEGYSVSREKKERFSLILESASTNQTSMYLCASSPDRASGSYEQYFGPGTRLTVT.